This T cell receptor (beta chain) originates from a study of T cells in Graves' hyperthyroidism and ophthalmopathy. Overall study context: Peripheral blood collection took place at initial diagnosis, before any treatment.

This CDR3 has 14 residues. From germline, CDR1 is GTSNPN and CDR2 SVGIG (reference sequence). Trimming removed 2 bases at V and 3 bases at J, with 13 bases between. Researchers barred patients who had uncontrolled infection, other autoimmune disease, pregnancy or lactation. Ahead of any ophthalmopathy symptoms, the blood sample was obtained at the first diagnosis of hyperthyroidism. PBMCs were sourced from less than 13 ml fresh peripheral blood. This clonotype appeared many times. TCR beta CDR3 region amplification was performed from RNA transcripts. The TCR CDR3 was amplified in a first-round RT-PCR using the HTBI primer set. One entry per CDR3 protein, called by TCRdb with MiXCR from the multiplex PCR reads. The data contain approximately 600,000 distinct CDR3 sequences, about 15% of them seen just once; the ten biggest clones take up under 7%.

The sequence came from a woman in her 30s with Graves' hyperthyroidism that later progressed to Graves' ophthalmopathy. Sequenced sample: blood. The V and J genes are TRBV30 and TRBJ1-1, with D unclear. CDR3 in amino acids: CAWSFVPGDTEAFF. The DNA for the CDR3 is TGTGCCTGGAGTTTTGTGCCTGGAGACACTGAAGCTTTCTTT.